This TCR beta chain derives from a study of CD8+CD57+ T cells in acquired aplastic anemia. Profiling of TCR beta VDJ combinations and CDR3 sequences used genomic DNA as template. TCRdb reprocessed the reads via MiXCR and lists one record per CDR3 protein. The table includes around 180,000 distinct CDR3 sequences, around 66% detected once. Findings of the study overall: Both patients and controls carried the same twenty-nine CD8+ CDR3 sequences.

This CDR3 is 15 amino acids long. After removal of 6 bases from V and 2 bases from J, the junction contained 8 bases not matched to a gene. In the case of this clonotype: What it binds is not known.

This TCR came from a human donor with severe aplastic anemia or a healthy control (not recorded which). The chain combines TRBV12-3 or TRBV12-4 with TRBJ2-3, with 7 bases identical to TRBD1. The specimen was sorted CD4+, CD8+, or CD8+CD57+ T cells (not recorded which) from PBMCs. The CDR3 loop is CASRDRITITDTQYF. The CDR3 region has the DNA TGTGCCAGCAGGGACAGGATAACCATCACAGATACGCAGTATTTT.